This TCR beta chain was profiled in a study of Ad26.COV2.S vaccination and SARS-CoV-2 variants. Study results and limitations: TCR breadth and depth estimates may have understated total T cell responses. Recipients of vaccine and of placebo showed similar breadth of their non-spike TCR repertoires.

The V gene's germline CDR1 is GTSNPN and CDR2 SVGIG (reference sequence). Trimming took off 3 bases at V and 4 bases at J, with 10 bases between the two ends. This CDR3 has 13 residues. The table came from immunoSEQ multiplex PCR; TCRdb's copy has only in-frame clones and leaves some out. The table records a few hundred thousand clones, around 90% of them present only once. Note on this clone: What it recognizes is unknown.

Treatment in this sample: about 20 received Ad26.COV2.S at low or high dose, single or two shots; a few received placebo; per-sample allocation not given. Sampling happened 63 days after the first vaccine or placebo injection. Boston hosted the donor, who was an adult aged 18-55 years. The chain recombines TRBV30 with TRBJ1-5; D gene unclear. The starting material was peripheral blood, obtained in a trial of Ad26.COV2.S vaccine versus placebo. The receptor was derived from a person between 18 and 60 years old who received the Ad26.COV2.S COVID-19 vaccine or a placebo. The CDR3 sequence: CAWSSGPNQPQHF. The DNA for the CDR3 is TGTGCCTGGAGCTCGGGCCCGAATCAGCCCCAGCATTTT.